This TCR beta chain was documented in a study of OX40 agonist ivuxolimab in advanced cancers. Study information: Patients undergoing dose escalation presented with hepatocellular carcinoma, melanoma, renal cell or head and neck cancer.

Method: immunoSEQ multiplex PCR; TCRdb's copy keeps in-frame clones and lacks some. The sample shows roughly 65,000 clones, around 89% of them seen only once. Sampling of blood occurred at baseline, cycle 4 day 1, and cycle 7 day 1. Trimming left V 2 bases short and J 3 bases short, with 11 bases between. CDR1 and CDR2 from the germline V gene are SGHRS and YFSETQ. There are 14 residues in the CDR3. The source is an adult with an advanced solid tumor such as melanoma, head and neck, liver or kidney cancer. This material consisted of CD4+ or CD8+ T cells sorted from blood, taken in a trial of the OX40 agonist ivuxolimab. J is TRBJ1-1 and V is TRBV5-1; D may be TRBD1 (6 bases). In nucleotides, the CDR3 is TGCGCCAGCAGCTTTAGGGGGAGGGACACTGAAGCTTTCTTT. Translated, it gives CASSFRGRDTEAFF.